Following are 21 T cell receptor beta chains from one sample sequenced in a study of blood T cell repertoires in COVID-19. Some clones are missing from TCRdb's copy, which holds only in-frame ones; the method was immunoSEQ multiplex PCR. The table lists about 250,000 clones, 85% of them singletons. Sequencing was performed on peripheral blood. Receptor source: a middle-aged man with COVID-19, enrolled during active disease.

The chain employs TRBV6-5 and TRBJ1-1; perhaps TRBD1 as D (5 bases). This CDR3 is built from 15 residues. Deletions cut 2 bases from V and 2 bases from J, with 12 bases between. Per the germline V gene, CDR1 is MNHEY and CDR2 is SVGAGI. The CDR3 is CASSYGAGGNTEAFF. DNA of the CDR3: TGTGCCAGCAGTTACGGGGCCGGGGGAAACACTGAAGCTTTCTTT.

This chain uses TRBV4-1 with TRBJ2-1, with 12 bases matching TRBD2. The V segment lost 6 bases and the J segment 4 bases; nucleotides outside the gene matches: 10. Germline V gene data show CDR1 as MGHRA and CDR2 as YSYEKL. CDR3 length: 17 amino acids. DNA for the CDR3: TGCGCCAGCAGGCGATCTAGCGGGGGGGAAATTTACAATGAGCAGTTCTTC. As protein: CASRRSSGGEIYNEQFF.

This chain uses TRBV25-1 with TRBJ1-2; D remains unclear. Germline assignment: CDR1 MGHDK and CDR2 SYGVNS. The CDR3 has 14 amino acids. The V end lost 2 bases, the J end lost 5 bases, and 12 bases lay between the germline ends. The CDR3 reads CASSEVQPGYGYTF. The CDR3 DNA reads TGTGCCAGCAGTGAAGTACAGCCGGGGTATGGCTACACCTTC.

The CDR3 sequence is CASSLEGLGRETQYF. CDR3 DNA sequence: TGTGCCAGCAGCTTGGAGGGACTAGGAAGAGAGACCCAGTACTTC. The chain has TRBV7-8 and TRBJ2-5; 8 nucleotides agree with TRBD2. There are 15 residues in the CDR3. Germline CDR1 and CDR2: SGHVS and FQNEAQ. With 3 bases clipped from V and 4 bases from J, the junction kept 7 bases outside the gene matches.

CDR3 region: CASSQPLTGNNSPLHF. CDR3 bases: TGTGCCAGCAGCCAACCCCTGACAGGGAATAATTCACCCCTCCACTTT. This rearrangement joins TRBV3-1 (or the pseudogene TRBV3-2) to TRBJ1-6; 7 bases map to TRBD1. Germline CDR1 is LGHDT and CDR2 is YNNKEL (reference sequence). Unmatched junction bases numbered 6, after V lost 2 bases and J lost 5 bases. There are 16 residues in the CDR3.

V usage is TRBV18 and J usage is TRBJ2-5; tentatively, D is TRBD1 (5 bases). The CDR3 consists of 12 residues. Trimming left V 6 bases short and J 9 bases short, with 14 bases between. Germline V gives CDR1 KGHSH, CDR2 LQKENI. The CDR3 sequence is CASSPAEGAQYF. The CDR3 DNA sequence: TGTGCCAGCTCCCCCGCCGAAGGGGCCCAGTACTTC.

This chain uses TRBV4-1 with TRBJ1-1; tentatively, D is TRBD1 (5 bases). Germline V gives CDR1 MGHRA, CDR2 YSYEKL. V was shortened by 1 base and J by 4 bases, with 16 bases between the two germline ends. The length of the CDR3 is 16 residues. The CDR3 loop is CASSQVSGNKGTEAFF. CDR3 DNA sequence: TGCGCCAGCAGCCAAGTGTCAGGGAACAAAGGCACTGAAGCTTTCTTT.

The chain joins TRBV30 to TRBJ2-1; TRBD1 matches at 8 bases. The CDR3 runs to 16 residues. V was pared by 5 bases and J by 5 bases, with 14 bases of the junction left unmatched. Germline loops: CDR1 GTSNPN, CDR2 SVGIG (reference sequence). The CDR3 nucleotides are TGTGCCTGGGGGGACCTCGCGACAGGGGTCAACAATGAGCAGTTCTTC. Its protein product is CAWGDLATGVNNEQFF.

This chain joins TRBV6-4 and TRBJ2-3, with TRBD2 identical over 13 bases. Germline loops: CDR1 MRHNA, CDR2 SNTAGT. This CDR3 region has 16 residues. J lost 1 base, V lost 6 bases, and 4 bases had no gene match. The CDR3 sequence: CASSLGLAGGTDTQYF. DNA of the CDR3: TGTGCCAGCAGCCTAGGACTAGCGGGGGGCACAGATACGCAGTATTTT.

The rearrangement joins TRBV30 to TRBJ1-5; the D gene is possibly TRBD1 (6 bases). Germline CDR1 GTSNPN, CDR2 SVGIG (reference sequence). V gave up 0 bases and J gave up 5 bases, with 11 bases separating them. The CDR3 loop spans 14 amino acids. The DNA for the CDR3 is TGTGCCTGGAGTGTGGGGGCGGGGGATCAGCCCCAGCATTTT. Amino acid sequence: CAWSVGAGDQPQHF.

The chain joins TRBV9 to TRBJ2-7; 9 nucleotides agree with TRBD2. The CDR3 is made up of 16 amino acids. Looked up from germline, CDR1 is SGDLS and CDR2 is YYNGEE. V lost 0 bases to trimming and J lost 0 bases; unmatched junction nucleotides: 4. The CDR3 protein is CASSVGSGRHSYEQYF. CDR3 DNA: TGTGCCAGCAGCGTAGGTAGCGGGAGACACTCCTACGAGCAGTACTTC.

The chain is built from TRBV28 and TRBJ2-7, with D maybe TRBD2 (7 bases). V was clipped by 5 bases and J by 0 bases, with 11 bases between them. The CDR3 length is 14 residues. Germline V gives CDR1 MDHEN, CDR2 SYDVKM. The CDR3 sequence: CASSKGGFSYEQYF. As DNA, the CDR3 is TGTGCCAGCAGTAAGGGGGGGTTCTCCTACGAGCAGTACTTC.

The J gene is TRBJ1-5, the V gene TRBV7-2; no reliable D call. This CDR3 region has 14 residues. Looked up from germline, CDR1 is SGHTA and CDR2 is FQGNSA. Trimming removed 1 base at V and 1 base at J, with 5 bases between. CDR3 residues: CASSLGQSNQPQHF. The CDR3 DNA is TGTGCCAGCAGCTTAGGGCAAAGCAATCAGCCCCAGCATTTT. The full variable domain, in which reference TRBV7-2 and TRBJ1-5 provide the parts outside the CDR3, is GAGVSQSPSNKVTEKGKDVELRCDPISGHTALYWYRQSLGQGLEFLIYFQGNSAPDKSGLPSDRFSAERTGGSVSTLTIQRTQQEDSAVYLCASSLGQSNQPQHFGDGTRLSIL.

The gene calls are TRBV27 and TRBJ2-1, with 7 positions matching TRBD1. Losses at the gene ends were 3 bases for V and 7 bases for J; bases not matched to a gene: 6. In germline, CDR1 is MNHEY, CDR2 SMNVEV (reference sequence). This CDR3 has 14 residues. The CDR3 region is CASSFLDRSNEQFF. DNA for the CDR3: TGTGCCAGCAGTTTCTTGGACAGGAGTAATGAGCAGTTCTTC.

The chain is built from TRBV18 and TRBJ2-1, with D perhaps matching TRBD2 (7 bases). Germline-derived CDR1 and CDR2 are KGHSH and LQKENI. Trimming took off 4 bases at V and 5 bases at J, with 15 bases between the two ends. The CDR3 spans 15 residues. The CDR3 DNA is TGTGCCAGCTCACTAAATATGGGGGGGCACAATGAGCAGTTCTTC. Translation gives CASSLNMGGHNEQFF. The full variable domain, rest sourced from reference TRBV18 and TRBJ2-1, is NAGVMQNPRHLVRRRGQEARLRCSPMKGHSHVYWYRQLPEEGLKFMVYLQKENIIDESGMPKERFSAEFPKEGPSILRIQQVVRGDSAAYFCASSLNMGGHNEQFFGPGTRLTVL.

The chain has TRBV10-2 and TRBJ2-5; weak D call: TRBD1 (6 bases). CDR3 size: 16 residues. Trimming stripped 0 bases from V and 1 base from J, with 12 bases between. Germline CDR1 is WSHSY and CDR2 is SAAADI. CDR3 protein: CASSESRGPVQETQYF. The CDR3 bases are TGCGCCAGCAGTGAGTCCAGGGGTCCAGTCCAAGAGACCCAGTACTTC.

The V and J genes are TRBV5-5 and TRBJ2-1; perhaps TRBD2 as D (5 bases). CDR3 length: 17 amino acids. Trimming left V 0 bases short and J 0 bases short, with 13 bases between. The germline V gene has CDR1 SGHKS and CDR2 YYEKEE (reference sequence). The CDR3 DNA is TGTGCCAGCAGCTTGGAGGCTAGCACAAGCTCCTACAATGAGCAGTTCTTC. This sequence encodes CASSLEASTSSYNEQFF.

This chain links TRBV12-5 with TRBJ2-3, with TRBD1 matching over 10 bases. Germline lookup yields CDR1 LGHNT and CDR2 FRNRAP. The CDR3 spans 15 residues. V lost 5 bases to trimming and J lost 1 base; unmatched junction nucleotides: 3. Written as DNA, the CDR3 is TGTGCTAGTGGTCCCGGACAGGGGGGCACAGATACGCAGTATTTT. Its translation is CASGPGQGGTDTQYF.

The chain links TRBV5-1 to TRBJ2-3; 7 bases line up with TRBD1. CDR3 length: 12 residues. Germline V gene lookup returns CDR1 SGHRS and CDR2 YFSETQ. Losses at the gene ends were 3 bases for V and 10 bases for J; bases not matched to a gene: 5. The CDR3 loop is CASSSTGVAQYF. The CDR3 DNA reads as TGCGCCAGCAGCTCCACAGGGGTGGCGCAGTATTTT. Supplemented by reference TRBV5-1 and TRBJ2-3, the full variable domain reads KAGVTQTPRYLIKTRGQQVTLSCSPISGHRSVSWYQQTPGQGLQFLFEYFSETQRNKGNFPGRFSGRQFSNSRSEMNVSTLELGDSALYLCASSSTGVAQYFGPGTRLTVL.

The chain recombines TRBV5-3 with TRBJ2-7, with D unclear. TRBV5-3 is marked as an open reading frame, function uncertain. CDR3 size: 13 residues. Trimming took 4 bases from V and 7 from J, leaving 15 bases between them. The CDR3 nucleotides are TGTGCCAGAAGCCGCAAACTGACTGTTGAGCAGTACTTC. It is translated as CARSRKLTVEQYF.

V gene TRBV2 combines with J gene TRBJ1-4; D is undetermined. Germline CDR1 reads SNHLY; CDR2 reads FYNNEI. The CDR3 is 15 residues long. V lost 2 bases and J 4 bases, leaving 11 bases between the germline ends. CDR3 DNA: TGTGCCAGCAGTGAATCTGCACGGGGTAATGAAAAACTGTTTTTT. This encodes CASSESARGNEKLFF.